Presented here are 6 T cell receptor beta chains from one specimen sequenced in a study of T-cell reconstitution after alpha-beta-depleted transplantation in children. Molecular barcoding with unique molecular identifiers was used for the TCRbeta library. TCRdb reanalysed the PCR reads using MiXCR and keeps one entry per CDR3 protein. The sample lists 600,000 to 700,000 distinct CDR3 sequences, roughly 17% occurring once. The source was PBMCs from the stem cell graft donor, collected from the stem cell graft. The source is a human donor who donated a stem cell graft to a child with acute myeloid leukemia.

This clonotype was seen a few times. The rearrangement links TRBV7-8 to TRBJ1-5, with D unresolved. The CDR3 runs to 14 residues. Trimming removed 4 bases from V and 4 bases from J, with 11 bases in between. Germline CDR1 SGHVS, CDR2 FQNEAQ. The CDR3 nucleotides are TGTGCCAGCAGCTCTAGGGTCTTTAATCAGCCCCAGCATTTT. Encoded protein: CASSSRVFNQPQHF.

This clonotype came up a few times. The gene calls are TRBV20-1 and TRBJ2-3; D may be TRBD1 or TRBD2 (5 bases each). The CDR3 extends over 13 amino acids. Germline V gene lookup returns CDR1 DFQATT and CDR2 SNEGSKA (reference sequence). Between the trimmed V and J ends, which lost 6 bases and 1 base, there was a span of 11 bases. This chain's CDR3 is CSAFPGRTDTQYF. As DNA, the CDR3 is TGCAGTGCCTTCCCGGGGCGCACAGATACGCAGTATTTT.

This clonotype was counted between two and nine times. This rearrangement joins TRBV2 to TRBJ2-7; possibly TRBD1 for D (6 bases). Germline V gene lookup returns CDR1 SNHLY and CDR2 FYNNEI. The CDR3 is made up of 13 amino acids. V was trimmed by 4 bases and J by 4 bases, leaving 11 bases between them. CDR3 in DNA: TGTGCCAGCAGTGTAGGACAGCAGTACGAGCAGTACGTC. Protein: CASSVGQQYEQYV.

The chain couples TRBV5-5 to TRBJ2-1; the match to TRBD2 covers 7 bases. The J segment lost 10 bases and the V segment lost 4 bases, leaving 20 bases of the junction unmatched. The CDR3 loop spans 17 amino acids. The germline gives CDR1 SGHKS, CDR2 YYEKEE (reference sequence). CDR3 sequence: CASSAGGMSERTDEQFF. The DNA of the CDR3 is TGTGCCAGCAGCGCCGGGGGGATGTCGGAAAGGACGGACGAGCAGTTCTTC. The whole variable domain, filled in from reference TRBV5-5 and TRBJ2-1, reads DAGVTQSPTHLIKTRGQQVTLRCSPISGHKSVSWYQQVLGQGPQFIFQYYEKEERGRGNFPDRFSARQFPNYSSELNVNALLLGDSALYLCASSAGGMSERTDEQFFGPGTRLTVL.

This chain joins TRBV24-1 and TRBJ1-1, with D unclear. The CDR3 runs 13 residues. Germline V lookup: CDR1 KGHDR, CDR2 SFDVKD. Trimming pared 7 bases from V and 7 bases from J, leaving 15 bases between. CDR3 protein: CATRGAPKCEAFF. CDR3 sequence (DNA): TGTGCCACCAGGGGCGCCCCAAAGTGTGAAGCTTTCTTT.

This clonotype appeared many times. The V call is TRBV29-1, the J call TRBJ2-5, with 10 bases aligning to TRBD2. Germline CDR1 is SQVTM and CDR2 is ANQGSEA. V shed 5 bases and J 4 bases; nucleotides not matched to a gene: 4. The CDR3 covers 13 residues. The CDR3 loop reads CSVSGGDLETQYF. As DNA, the CDR3 is TGCAGCGTTAGCGGGGGGGACTTAGAGACCCAGTACTTC.